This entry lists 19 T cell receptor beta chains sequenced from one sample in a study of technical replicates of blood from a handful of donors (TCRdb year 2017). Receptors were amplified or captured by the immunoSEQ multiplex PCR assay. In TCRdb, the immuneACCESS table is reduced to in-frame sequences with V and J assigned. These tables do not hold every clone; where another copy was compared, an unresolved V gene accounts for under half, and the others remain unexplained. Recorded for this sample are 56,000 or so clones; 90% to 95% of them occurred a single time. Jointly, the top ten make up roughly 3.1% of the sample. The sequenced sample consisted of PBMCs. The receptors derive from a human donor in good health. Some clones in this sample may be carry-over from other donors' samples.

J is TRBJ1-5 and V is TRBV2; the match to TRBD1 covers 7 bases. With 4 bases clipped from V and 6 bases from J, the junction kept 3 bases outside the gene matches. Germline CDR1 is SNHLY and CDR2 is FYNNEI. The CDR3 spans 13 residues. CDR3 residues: CASSARGLQPQHF. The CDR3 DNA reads TGTGCCAGCAGTGCAAGGGGGCTTCAGCCCCAGCATTTT.

CDR3: CASSFVGRPYEQYF. The DNA of the CDR3 is TGTGCCAGCAGCTTTGTAGGGAGGCCCTACGAGCAGTACTTC. V gene TRBV5-4 combines with J gene TRBJ2-5; tentatively, D is TRBD2 (6 bases). The J call is doubtful: the DNA matches TRBJ2-7 better. The CDR3 loop spans 14 amino acids. Germline V gene lookup returns CDR1 SGHNT and CDR2 YYREEE (reference sequence).

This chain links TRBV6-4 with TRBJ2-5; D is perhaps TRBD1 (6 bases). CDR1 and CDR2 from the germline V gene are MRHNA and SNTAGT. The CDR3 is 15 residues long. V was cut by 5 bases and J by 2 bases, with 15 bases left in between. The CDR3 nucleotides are TGTGCCAGCAGTCCTCAGGGGCGAGTACAAGAGACCCAGTACTTC. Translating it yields CASSPQGRVQETQYF.

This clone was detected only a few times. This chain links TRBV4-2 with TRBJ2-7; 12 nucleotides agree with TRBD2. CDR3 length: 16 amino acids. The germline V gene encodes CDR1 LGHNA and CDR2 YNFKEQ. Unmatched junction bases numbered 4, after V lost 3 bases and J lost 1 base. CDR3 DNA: TGTGCCAGCAGCCAGGAGGGACTAGCGGGTTCCTACGAGCAGTACTTC. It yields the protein CASSQEGLAGSYEQYF.

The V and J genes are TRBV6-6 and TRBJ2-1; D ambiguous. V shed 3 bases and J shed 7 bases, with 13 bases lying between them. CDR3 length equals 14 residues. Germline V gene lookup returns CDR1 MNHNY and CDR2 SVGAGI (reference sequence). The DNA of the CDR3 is TGTGCCAGCAGTTATTTCTCTAGTCCAAATGAGCAGTTCTTC. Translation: CASSYFSSPNEQFF.

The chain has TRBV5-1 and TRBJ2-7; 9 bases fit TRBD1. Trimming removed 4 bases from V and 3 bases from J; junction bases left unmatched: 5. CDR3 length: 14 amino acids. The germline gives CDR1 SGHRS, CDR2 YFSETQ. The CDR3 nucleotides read TGCGCCAGCAGCACGACAGGGGGGTACTACGAGCAGTACTTC. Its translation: CASSTTGGYYEQYF.

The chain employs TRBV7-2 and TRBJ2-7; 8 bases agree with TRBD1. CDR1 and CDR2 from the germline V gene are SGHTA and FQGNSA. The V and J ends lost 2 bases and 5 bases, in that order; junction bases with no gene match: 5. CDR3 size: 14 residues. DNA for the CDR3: TGTGCCAGCAGCTTACAGGGGGCGCGGGACGAGCAGTACTTC. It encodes CASSLQGARDEQYF. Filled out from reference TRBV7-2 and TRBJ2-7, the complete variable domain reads GAGVSQSPSNKVTEKGKDVELRCDPISGHTALYWYRQSLGQGLEFLIYFQGNSAPDKSGLPSDRFSAERTGGSVSTLTIQRTQQEDSAVYLCASSLQGARDEQYFGPGTRLTVT.

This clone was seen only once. This CDR3 is CASSLAPSGKGDEQFF. The CDR3 coding sequence is TGCGCCAGCAGCTTGGCCCCTAGCGGGAAGGGGGATGAGCAGTTCTTC. V gene TRBV5-1 combines with J gene TRBJ2-1, with 9 bases that match TRBD2. J was trimmed by 8 bases and V by 0 bases; bases with no gene match: 9. Germline loops: CDR1 SGHRS, CDR2 YFSETQ. The length of the CDR3 is 16 residues.

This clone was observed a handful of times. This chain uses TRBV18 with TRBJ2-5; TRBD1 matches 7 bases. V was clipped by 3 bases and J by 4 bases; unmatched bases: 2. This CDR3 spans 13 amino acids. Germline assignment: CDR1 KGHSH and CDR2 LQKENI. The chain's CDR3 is CASSPRGLETQYF. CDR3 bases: TGTGCCAGCTCACCGAGGGGGCTAGAGACCCAGTACTTC. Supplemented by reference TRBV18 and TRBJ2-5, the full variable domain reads NAGVMQNPRHLVRRRGQEARLRCSPMKGHSHVYWYRQLPEEGLKFMVYLQKENIIDESGMPKERFSAEFPKEGPSILRIQQVVRGDSAAYFCASSPRGLETQYFGPGTRLLVL.

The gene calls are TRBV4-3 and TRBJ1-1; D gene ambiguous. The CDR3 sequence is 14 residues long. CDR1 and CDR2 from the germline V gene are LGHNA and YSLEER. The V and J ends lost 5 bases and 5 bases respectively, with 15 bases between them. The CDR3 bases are TGCGCCAGCAGCACTATGGGTTCGGGAACTGAAGCTTTCTTT. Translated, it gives CASSTMGSGTEAFF.

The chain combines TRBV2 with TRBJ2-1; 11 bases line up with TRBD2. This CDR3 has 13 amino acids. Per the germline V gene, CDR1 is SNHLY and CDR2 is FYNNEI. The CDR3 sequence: CAEGTSGGGEQFF. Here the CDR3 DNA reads TGTGCAGAAGGGACTAGCGGCGGTGGGGAGCAGTTCTTC. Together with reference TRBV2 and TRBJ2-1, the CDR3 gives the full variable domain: EPEVTQTPSHQVTQMGQEVILRCVPISNHLYFYWYRQILGQKVEFLVSFYNNEISEKSEIFDDQFSVERPDGSNFTLKIRSTKLEDSAMYFCAEGTSGGGEQFFGPGTRLTVL.

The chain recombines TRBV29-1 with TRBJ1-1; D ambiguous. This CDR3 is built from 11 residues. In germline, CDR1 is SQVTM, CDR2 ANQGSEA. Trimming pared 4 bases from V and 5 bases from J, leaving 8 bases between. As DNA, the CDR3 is TGCAGCGTTGGCGGAGGGACTGAAGCTTTCTTT. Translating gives CSVGGGTEAFF.

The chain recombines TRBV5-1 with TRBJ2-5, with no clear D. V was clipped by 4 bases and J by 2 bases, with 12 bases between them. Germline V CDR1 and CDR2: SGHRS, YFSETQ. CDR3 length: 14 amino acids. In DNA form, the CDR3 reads TGCGCCAGCAGCATCCCAGACATGCAAGAGACCCAGTACTTC. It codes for CASSIPDMQETQYF. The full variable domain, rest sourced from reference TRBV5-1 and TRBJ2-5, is KAGVTQTPRYLIKTRGQQVTLSCSPISGHRSVSWYQQTPGQGLQFLFEYFSETQRNKGNFPGRFSGRQFSNSRSEMNVSTLELGDSALYLCASSIPDMQETQYFGPGTRLLVL.

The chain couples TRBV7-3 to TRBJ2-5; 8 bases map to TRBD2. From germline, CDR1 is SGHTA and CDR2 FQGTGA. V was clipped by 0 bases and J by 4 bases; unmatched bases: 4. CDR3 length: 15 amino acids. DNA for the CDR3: TGTGCCAGCAGCTTAACTGAAGCGGGAGCAGAGACCCAGTACTTC. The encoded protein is CASSLTEAGAETQYF. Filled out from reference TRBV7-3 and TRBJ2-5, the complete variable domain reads GAGVSQTPSNKVTEKGKYVELRCDPISGHTALYWYRQSLGQGPEFLIYFQGTGAADDSGLPNDRFFAVRPEGSVSTLKIQRTERGDSAVYLCASSLTEAGAETQYFGPGTRLLVL.

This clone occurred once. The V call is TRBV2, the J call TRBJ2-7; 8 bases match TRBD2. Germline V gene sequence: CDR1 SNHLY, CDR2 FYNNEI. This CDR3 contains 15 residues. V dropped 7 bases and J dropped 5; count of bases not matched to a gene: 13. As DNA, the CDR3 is TGTGCCAGCATCCCCGGGAGGGCACATGGCGACGAGCAGTACTTC. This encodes CASIPGRAHGDEQYF.

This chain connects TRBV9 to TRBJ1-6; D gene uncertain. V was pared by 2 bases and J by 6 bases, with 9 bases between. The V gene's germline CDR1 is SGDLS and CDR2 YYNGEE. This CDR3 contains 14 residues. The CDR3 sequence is CASSVTSPNSPLHF. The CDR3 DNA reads TGTGCCAGCAGCGTCACGAGCCCTAATTCACCCCTCCACTTT.

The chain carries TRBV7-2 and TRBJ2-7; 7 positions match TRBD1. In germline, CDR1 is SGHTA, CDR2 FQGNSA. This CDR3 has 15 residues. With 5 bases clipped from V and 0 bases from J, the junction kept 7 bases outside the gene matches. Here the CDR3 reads CASSLLRDSSYEQYF. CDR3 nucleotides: TGTGCCAGCAGCCTACTTCGGGACAGCTCCTACGAGCAGTACTTC.

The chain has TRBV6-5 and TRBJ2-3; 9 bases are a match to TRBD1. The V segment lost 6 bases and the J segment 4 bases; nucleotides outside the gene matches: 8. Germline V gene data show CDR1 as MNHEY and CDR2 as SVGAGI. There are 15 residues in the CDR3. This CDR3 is CASSRQGGLPDTQYF. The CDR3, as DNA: TGTGCCAGCAGCAGACAGGGGGGTCTCCCAGATACGCAGTATTTT.

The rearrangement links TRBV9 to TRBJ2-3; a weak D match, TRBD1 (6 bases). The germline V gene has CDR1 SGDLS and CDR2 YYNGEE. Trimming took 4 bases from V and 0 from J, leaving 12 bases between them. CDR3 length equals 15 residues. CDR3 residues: CASSKGQSSTDTQYF. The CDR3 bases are TGTGCCAGCAGCAAAGGACAGTCGAGCACAGATACGCAGTATTTT.